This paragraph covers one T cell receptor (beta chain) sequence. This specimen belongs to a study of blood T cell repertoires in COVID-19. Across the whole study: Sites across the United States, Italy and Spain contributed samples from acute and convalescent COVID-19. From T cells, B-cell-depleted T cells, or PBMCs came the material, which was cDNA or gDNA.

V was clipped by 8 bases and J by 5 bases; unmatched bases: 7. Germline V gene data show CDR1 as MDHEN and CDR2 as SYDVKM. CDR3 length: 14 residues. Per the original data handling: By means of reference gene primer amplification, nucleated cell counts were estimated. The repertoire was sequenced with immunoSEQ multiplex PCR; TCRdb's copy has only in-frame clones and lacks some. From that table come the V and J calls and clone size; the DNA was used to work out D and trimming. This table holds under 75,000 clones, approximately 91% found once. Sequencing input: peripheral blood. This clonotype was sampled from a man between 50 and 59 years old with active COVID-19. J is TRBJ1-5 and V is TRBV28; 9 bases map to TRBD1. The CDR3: CASGTQGAHQPQHF. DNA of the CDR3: TGTGCCAGCGGCACACAGGGGGCGCATCAGCCCCAGCATTTT. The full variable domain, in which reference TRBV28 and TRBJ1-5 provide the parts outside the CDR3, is DVKVTQSSRYLVKRTGEKVFLECVQDMDHENMFWYRQDPGLGLRLIYFSYDVKMKEKGDIPEGYSVSREKKERFSLILESASTNQTSMYLCASGTQGAHQPQHFGDGTRLSIL.